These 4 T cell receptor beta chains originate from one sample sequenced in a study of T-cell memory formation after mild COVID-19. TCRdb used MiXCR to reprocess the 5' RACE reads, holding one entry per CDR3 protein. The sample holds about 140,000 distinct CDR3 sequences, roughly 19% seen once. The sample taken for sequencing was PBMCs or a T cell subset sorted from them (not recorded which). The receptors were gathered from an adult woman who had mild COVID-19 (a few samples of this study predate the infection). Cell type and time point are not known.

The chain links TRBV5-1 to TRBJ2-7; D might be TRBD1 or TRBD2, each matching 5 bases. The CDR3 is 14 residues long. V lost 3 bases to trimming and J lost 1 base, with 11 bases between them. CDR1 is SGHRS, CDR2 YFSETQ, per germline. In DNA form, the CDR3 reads TGCGCCAGCAGCTGGGGACGGCCATCCTACGAGCAGTACTTC. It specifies CASSWGRPSYEQYF.

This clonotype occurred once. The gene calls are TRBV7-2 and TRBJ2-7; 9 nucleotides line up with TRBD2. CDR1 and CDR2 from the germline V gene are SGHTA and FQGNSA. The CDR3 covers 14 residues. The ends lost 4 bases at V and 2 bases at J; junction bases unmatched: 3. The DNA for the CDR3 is TGTGCCAGCAGCTCTCTAGCGGGACCCTACGAGCAGTACTTC. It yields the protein CASSSLAGPYEQYF. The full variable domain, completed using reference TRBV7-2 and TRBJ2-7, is GAGVSQSPSNKVTEKGKDVELRCDPISGHTALYWYRQSLGQGLEFLIYFQGNSAPDKSGLPSDRFSAERTGGSVSTLTIQRTQQEDSAVYLCASSSLAGPYEQYFGPGTRLTVT.

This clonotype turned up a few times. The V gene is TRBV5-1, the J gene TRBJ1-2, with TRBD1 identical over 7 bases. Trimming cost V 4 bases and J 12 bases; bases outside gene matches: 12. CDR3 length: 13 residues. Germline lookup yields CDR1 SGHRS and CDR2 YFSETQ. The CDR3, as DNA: TGCGCCAGCAGCCCCGGCGGGACAGAGAGTAACACCTTC. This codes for CASSPGGTESNTF.

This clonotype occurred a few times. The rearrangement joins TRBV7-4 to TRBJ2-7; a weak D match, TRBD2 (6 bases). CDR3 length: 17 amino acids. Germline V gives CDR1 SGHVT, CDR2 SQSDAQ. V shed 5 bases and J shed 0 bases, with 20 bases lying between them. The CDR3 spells CASSLSRGAGTSYEQYF. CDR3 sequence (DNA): TGTGCCAGCAGCCTAAGCCGCGGGGCGGGGACCTCCTACGAGCAGTACTTC.